This entry is about one T cell receptor beta chain. The sample belongs to a study of blood T cell repertoires in COVID-19. About the study: Both acute and convalescent COVID-19 samples were obtained from the United States, Italy and Spain. The analysed material was cDNA or gDNA that came from T cells, B-cell-depleted T cells, or PBMCs.

The CDR3 is 15 residues long. V lost 5 bases, J lost 3 bases, and 6 bases stayed unmatched. The germline V gene has CDR1 LGHNT and CDR2 FRNRAP. Original data processing: The authors estimated nucleated cell counts from reference gene primer amplification. Sequenced by immunoSEQ multiplex PCR; TCRdb stores in-frame clones only, minus some. Clone size and the V and J calls come from that table; the DNA yielded D and trimming. The sample lists more than 95,000 clones, approximately 81% seen once, with around a third in the top ten. The V call is TRBV12-5, the J call TRBJ2-2; 7 bases map to TRBD1. The sample comprised peripheral blood. This sequence was found in a man aged 35-49 years with active or convalescent COVID-19. The CDR3 sequence: CASGQGTAHTGELFF. As DNA, the CDR3 is TGTGCTAGTGGTCAAGGGACAGCTCACACCGGGGAGCTGTTTTTT.